This TCR beta chain was captured in a study of cytomegalovirus exposure and HLA in healthy donors (dated 2017 in TCRdb). Regarding the research as a whole: According to an earlier analysis of 587 of the donors, 150 million to 200 million T cells yielded 117 million unique TCR beta sequences and around 300 Gb of sequence data. Approximately 300 gigabases of sequencing data and roughly 81 million unique TCR sequences made up an early release that covered around 640 HLA-typed donors. Of the roughly 400 genotyped donors, over 80% were placed in the genetic ancestry cluster associated with self-reported Caucasian donors. The study was designed to test whether signatures of past pathogen exposure could be identified by cataloging public T cell receptors. The T cell repertoires of some 700 subjects were profiled by immunosequencing and related to cytomegalovirus serostatus. A separate validation cohort of over 95 different subjects was used in addition to the roughly 670-subject first cohort. To predict cytomegalovirus infection status, the study brought together high-throughput TCR immunosequencing, statistical association of individual TCRs with disease status, and machine learning. In a later analysis, previously published TCR beta repertoires from fewer than 750 donors were re-analyzed and high-resolution HLA genotyping was added so that TCR occurrence patterns could be studied. In the later analysis, no new phenotypic data were used to find candidate immune exposures; instead, reliance was placed on TCR beta sequences and their occurrence across donors. An earlier analysis of 450 to 750 of the donors used high-throughput TCR beta sequencing to judge whether each TCR beta V gene segment behaved as functional or pseudogenic. Donor age, sex, ethnicity and CMV serostatus were compiled together with the repertoire data. Genome-wide SNP genotypes for about three fifths of the roughly 670 donors were used in a later genetic analysis, which treated that subset as a discovery cohort. All discovery cohort repertoires had been generated using a single sequencing platform. Both class I and class II loci were covered by HLA typing, at four-digit resolution. Typing coverage differed by locus: A, B, C, DRB1 and DQB1 were typed in about 629-640 donors, DQA1 in about 510, DPA1 in some 600, and DPB1 in 472. A handful of DR-DQ haplotypes were handled as single units for association and clustering because linkage in the cohort was strong. Among about 400 genotyped donors of the cohort, an average of roughly 230,000 unique TCR beta nucleotide sequences was sequenced per donor, of which 15% to 20% were non-productive.

The protocol used for the library was the immunoSEQ multiplex PCR assay. A mixture of 60 forward primers for TCR Vbeta segments and 13 reverse primers for TCR Jbeta segments was used in the multiplex PCR. A multiplex PCR assay on genomic DNA amplified the CDR3 region of rearranged TCR beta genes. On the Illumina HiSeq System, the amplified TCR beta libraries were sequenced as 87-base-pair reads. Regarding the original processing steps: A later analysis counted tens of millions of unique TCR beta chains across the roughly 700 repertoires, and 10 million to 12 million of these chains were shared by at least two donors. To remove PCR and sequencing errors, raw reads were error-corrected and collapsed into unique sequences using a nearest-neighbor algorithm that merged closely related sequences. To assign V, D and J gene segments, CDR3 sequences were aligned to IMGT reference sequences. For a sequence to be retained, a match of at least six nucleotides was required to both a V gene segment and a J gene segment. A rearrangement was called productive if the CDR3 had no stop codons and remained in frame with V and J, and every other rearrangement was called non-productive. Following IMGT convention, CDR3 was defined as the stretch from the second conserved V-encoded cysteine to the conserved J-encoded phenylalanine. In an earlier analysis of just under 600 of the donors, sequences lacking an unambiguous match to a single V gene segment were excluded. In an earlier analysis of some 590 of the donors, a V segment was called functional when productive rearrangements were above 56.7%, and segregating when the standard deviation between donors exceeded 5%. A statistical classification framework was built for diagnosing cytomegalovirus status from the catalog of TCR beta chain sequences. In a later analysis, TCR nucleotide sequences were compared against IMGT/GENE-DB human TR gene sequences so that V and J genes could be assigned. Using the TCRdist pipeline, a later analysis assigned CDR3 sequences along with most-parsimonious VDJ recombination scenarios. In a later analysis, each TCR beta chain was defined by its CDR3 amino acid sequence together with its V-gene family, and reads lacking a unique V-gene family were excluded. As a way to deal with suspected cross-contamination and a sequencing artifact, a later analysis dropped approximately 590 nucleotide sequences that were highly shared and had low generation probability. A later analysis calculated a clonal expansion index for each public chain from normalized within-repertoire ranks of inferred template counts. A later analysis computed generation probabilities with a VDJ recombination model fitted to out-of-frame rearrangements, and checked the results against IGoR. Hypergeometric tests were used in a later analysis to score TCR-TCR, TCR-HLA and TCR-CMV co-occurrence, with a repertoire-size bias correction applied to the TCR pairs. To estimate false discovery rates, a later analysis permuted the HLA or CMV assignments 20 times. A later analysis grouped co-occurring TCRs with DBSCAN, adding TCRdist sequence similarity when clustering within HLA-allele-positive subsets. Co-occurrence clustering excluded repertoires with fewer than 30,000 or more than 120,000 public chains, plus five with anomalous nucleotide sharing. Not all clones reach the TCRdb copy of this immuneACCESS table, which keeps in-frame sequences only. Checked studies attribute under half of the gap to unresolved V genes and leave the rest unexplained. Clone size and the V and J calls come from that table; the DNA yielded D and trimming. Here the sample has about 160,000 clones; 70% to 85% occur a single time. The top ten constitute 4.3% of the sample.

What the authors observed across the whole study: In a later genetic analysis, a missense DCLRE1C variant was associated with V-gene and J-gene trimming of TCR beta chains, and the association was replicated in an independent cohort. Immune exposure information for the cohort was limited to CMV serostatus. According to a later analysis, parvovirus B19, influenza, CMV and Epstein-Barr virus appeared linked to several top co-occurrence clusters. In both the original and validation cohorts, the classifier was reported to diagnose cytomegalovirus status with high specificity and sensitivity. Linkage disequilibrium might explain the correlated functional status among segregating V segments, but an unknown experimental factor could not be excluded. Some IMGT-functional V segments, including TRBV6-2 and TRBV6-3, could not be told apart with the 87-base-pair reads, so those segments were excluded. In an earlier analysis of approximately 590 of the donors, most TCR beta V segments were observed in productive rearrangements about 90% or about 30% of the time, broadly matching IMGT annotations. Compared with equally common non-associated chains, HLA-associated TCR beta chains in a later analysis were more clonally expanded and had lower generation probabilities. A later analysis found that most CMV-associated TCR beta chains appeared HLA-restricted, with HLA associations seemingly driven largely by CMV exposure. Compared with the approximately 720-donor mean, donors in an Asian-associated ancestry cluster had fewer N-insertions in productive TCRs, according to a later genetic analysis. In vitro tests confirmed that three of the cytomegalovirus-associated TCR beta chains recognize cytomegalovirus antigens. The cohort was sequenced for TCR beta chains only, and without alpha or paired-chain data the features that could be detected were limited. A total of fewer than 200 TCR beta chains were listed by the study as associated with cytomegalovirus. Most TCR sequences were seen in very few donors, while some public TCRs were found in many individuals. Because counts were too low, fewer than 20 rarely observed V segments, including chromosome 9 orphons, were excluded from the earlier analysis of a few hundred of the donors. The sequencing pipeline was judged likely to have produced a cluster of highly shared sequence variants as a technical artifact. Assigning TCR associations to individual alleles was difficult when HLA alleles, especially DR and DQ, strongly co-occurred. A later analysis found that TCR association rates varied across HLA loci, with DRB1 alleles showing the most associated TCRs and HLA-C alleles the fewest. The authors suggested that the approach could potentially be generalized to other disease states and immunological phenotypes. A further reported finding was that TCR beta sequences accurately predicted the HLA-A and HLA-B alleles for most subjects in the first cohort. Because HLA typing was unavailable for some donors at each locus, only the typed subset was used in association tests. Sequencing depth was assumed to be roughly uniform across donors in the presence/absence analyses, though that assumption may not hold. In a later analysis, some 18,000 TCR beta sequences were associated with specific HLA alleles at a false discovery rate of 0.05.

In the case of this clone: Its target antigen remains unknown. Base-call qualities are not available, and no considerably larger clone is one nucleotide away.

The germline ends are 14 bases apart after V is trimmed by 4 bases and J by 4 bases. The CDR3 measures 14 amino acids from cysteine to phenylalanine. Only the CDR3 portion is preserved as DNA: 42 bases, with reading frame beginning at the first base. Taken from the germline V gene (reference sequence), the CDR1 and CDR2 loops are SGHNT and YYREEE. In total, about 650 healthy bone marrow donors made up the cohort. Cohort members were all nominally healthy when sampled, although unrecorded immune exposures were likely present. The donor tested CMV seronegative, placing the donor among the roughly 400 seronegative members of the cohort. A peripheral blood sample was collected from each donor, and TCR beta sequencing was performed on peripheral blood mononuclear cells. The Qiagen DNeasy Blood Extraction Kit was used to extract genomic DNA from the blood cell samples.

Here the chain combines TRBV5-4 and TRBJ1-1; the best D guess is TRBD1, with 5 bases matching. This receptor was taken from a man aged 35 to 55 in good health and CMV-seronegative. Input material: PBMCs. The DNA sequence is TGTGCCAGCAGCCCTAGGGGATTTGGCACTGAAGCTTTCTTT. Its protein is CASSPRGFGTEAFF.